This T cell receptor beta chain was identified during a study of technical replicates of blood from a handful of donors. CDR1 MDHEN and CDR2 SYDVKM come from the germline V gene. V lost 5 bases and J lost 5, with 9 bases in between. The CDR3 runs 13 residues. Data came from immunoSEQ multiplex PCR; TCRdb stores just in-frame clones and leaves some out. The sample gives 65,000 to 95,000 clones, approximately 96% of which show up once; approximately 0.18% is in the top ten. The sequence derives from a human donor in good health. The specimen sequenced was T cells isolated from PBMCs. The chain uses TRBV28 and TRBJ1-4; D remains unclear. The chain's CDR3 is CASSGSENEKLFF. The CDR3 DNA reads as TGTGCCAGCAGTGGGTCGGAGAATGAAAAACTGTTTTTT.